The clone carrying this T cell receptor (beta chain) was seen only once. The target antigen is unknown. The data belong to a study of beta chain features in type 1 diabetes. Study information: Age, gender and cell yields were alike across patients and healthy donors. Summed over all samples, the examined sorted cells came to 95 million to 130 million. Whole-study findings and limits: For type 1 diabetes patients, VDJ junctions showed fewer insertions and more deletions. Researchers caution that PCR might favor shorter templates, equally among patients and controls. Shortening of TCRB CDR3s, moderate but significant, appeared in all four CD4+ subsets of Type 1 diabetes patients.

After removal of 0 bases from V and 10 bases from J, the junction contained 13 bases not matched to a gene. Germline V gene sequence: CDR1 LNHDA, CDR2 SQIVND (reference sequence). The CDR3 is made up of 17 amino acids. Of the isolated RNA, all was reverse transcribed, and so the sequenced material was expressed TCRB transcripts. Here immunoSEQ multiplex PCR was the method, and the copy in TCRdb shows in-frame clones only, minus some. The table lists 30,000 or so clones, almost 65% of them singletons, with less than 3% in the top ten. The sequenced material came from Tregs from blood. This receptor was identified in a woman aged 25-40 years with type 1 diabetes. The chain uses TRBV19 and TRBJ2-1; 9 nucleotides agree with TRBD2. The CDR3 nucleotides read TGTGCCAGTAGTATAGATCGGAGTCGCGGGAGGGCGCGGGAGCAGTTCTTC. Encoded protein: CASSIDRSRGRAREQFF.